The 5 T cell receptor beta chains in this list originate from one sample, sequenced in a study of cytomegalovirus exposure and HLA in healthy donors. Researchers ran the PCR with 60 Vbeta and 13 Jbeta primers. TCRdb's table, derived via immunoSEQ multiplex PCR, lists solely in-frame clones and lacks some. Found here are 250,000 to 350,000 clones, 70% to 90% of them singletons; the top ten hold 3% to 4%. Sequencing was done on a sample of PBMCs. The receptors shown here come from a man aged 35 to 55 in good health and CMV-seropositive.

The rearrangement uses TRBV19 and TRBJ1-5; D perhaps matches TRBD1 (6 bases). Trimming took off 1 base at V and 8 bases at J, with 21 bases between the two ends. CDR1 and CDR2 from the germline V gene are LNHDA and SQIVND (reference sequence). This CDR3 region has 17 residues. The CDR3 loop reads CASSIVSGRGGRKPQHF. As DNA, the CDR3 is TGTGCCAGTAGTATAGTCTCAGGCAGGGGAGGGCGGAAGCCCCAGCATTTT.

The chain joins TRBV25-1 to TRBJ2-2; D is possibly TRBD1 (6 bases). Germline-derived CDR1 and CDR2 are MGHDK and SYGVNS. V was pared by 9 bases and J by 1 base, with 12 bases between. The CDR3 covers 14 residues. The CDR3 DNA sequence: TGTGCCAGTTCACCGGGACAGAACACCGGGGAGCTGTTTTTT. Amino acids: CASSPGQNTGELFF.

This clone was found once. One end of the junction is discordant with germline, which a read error may explain. The chain uses TRBV9 and TRBJ2-1; the match to TRBD2 covers 9 bases. CDR3 length: 15 amino acids. CDR1 is SGDLS, CDR2 YYNGEE, per germline. Here the CDR3 DNA reads TGTGCCGGCAGTCGTAGCGGGAGCACCTACAATGAGCAGTTCTTC. Translation gives CAGSRSGSTYNEQFF. The full variable domain, rest sourced from reference TRBV9 and TRBJ2-1, is DSGVTQTPKHLITATGQRVTLRCSPRSGDLSVYWYQQSLDQGLQFLIQYYNGEERAKGNILERFSAQQFPDLHSELNLSSLELGDSALYFCAGSRSGSTYNEQFFGPGTRLTVL.

The rearrangement links TRBV6-5 to TRBJ2-1; 8 bases match TRBD1. Per germline, CDR1 MNHEY and CDR2 SVGAGI. This CDR3 is built from 15 residues. V dropped 5 bases and J dropped 5; count of bases not matched to a gene: 8. CDR3 sequence reads: CASSPTARGHNEQFF. CDR3 DNA sequence: TGTGCCAGCAGTCCAACGGCCAGGGGGCACAATGAGCAGTTCTTC.

The chain is built from TRBV19 and TRBJ2-2; D is possibly TRBD2 (5 bases). Deletions cut 7 bases from V and 5 bases from J, with 14 bases between. The CDR3 sequence is 14 residues long. Looked up from germline, CDR1 is LNHDA and CDR2 is SQIVND (reference sequence). The CDR3: CASNPGSATGELFF. CDR3 DNA: TGTGCCAGTAACCCTGGGAGTGCTACCGGGGAGCTGTTTTTT.